This TCR beta chain was found in a study of shared clonotypes between healthy human individuals. Study-wide points: Sharing across a few donors was seen in around 5% of naive CD4 clonotypes.

CDR1 and CDR2 from the germline V gene are SEHNR and FQNEAQ (reference sequence). Trimming removed 5 bases from V and 1 base from J; junction bases left unmatched: 6. This CDR3 is 15 amino acids long. In the original analysis: ImmunoSEQ output lacked quality scores and full-length reads, limiting matched filtering. Clones were sequenced by immunoSEQ multiplex PCR, and TCRdb holds only the in-frame ones, with some missing. V and J calls and clone size are as listed in that table; D and trimming were resolved from the DNA. This sample has roughly 1,500,000 clones; 97% to 99% occur once, and the top ten carry around 0.38%. On this clone itself: Its antigen is unidentified.

Sequencing was done on a sample of naive CD4+ T cells sorted from blood. Subset noted: CD45RA+ positively selected. V and J are TRBV7-9 and TRBJ2-5; 8 nucleotides match TRBD1. This receptor was obtained from a man between 25 and 39 years old in good health. The CDR3 DNA follows: TGTGCCAGCAGCCCGGGGACAGGTATCCAAGAGACCCAGTACTTC. The encoded protein is CASSPGTGIQETQYF.